Listed below are T cell receptor beta chains from one sample, sequenced in a study of T-cell reconstitution after alpha-beta-depleted transplantation in children. TCRdb used MiXCR to reprocess the PCR reads, holding one entry per CDR3 protein. The top ten clones hold approximately 5% of a sample with hundreds of thousands of distinct CDR3 sequences, around 17% of them seen once. The specimen was PBMCs, mostly from graft donor cells, collected 360 days after TCRalphabeta/CD19-depleted stem cell transplant. Receptors were obtained from a male patient aged 10 to 17 who had a stem cell transplant for acute lymphoblastic leukemia, so the T cells may come from the graft donor. Each CDR3 is given without its conserved first and last residue. D genes are given only for firm matches.

CDR3 length	V gene	J gene	D gene	CDR3 protein
14	TRBV20-1	TRBJ2-1	TRBD2	SARDRGGGSLHEQF
14	TRBV18	TRBJ2-7	TRBD1	ASSHTGTGGSYEQY
12	TRBV7-3	TRBJ1-1	.	ASSLSGLNTEAF
14	TRBV11-3	TRBJ2-5	.	ASSLDGSSSGETQY
14	TRBV12-3/TRBV12-4	TRBJ2-3	TRBD2	ASSLMGLEGADTQY
9	TRBV5-4	TRBJ2-3	.	ASRGQDTQY
7	TRBV20-1	TRBJ1-1	.	SAGTEAF
13	TRBV11-3	TRBJ2-1	TRBD2	ASSRASGAVNEQF
10	TRBV5-1	TRBJ2-7	.	ASSRQGDEQY
15	TRBV6-5	TRBJ2-1	TRBD1	ASSYHGTGRAYNEQF
13	TRBV6-5	TRBJ2-2	.	ASSYGTGNTGELF
13	TRBV12-3/TRBV12-4	TRBJ1-2	.	ASSLVQTRHYGYT
10	TRBV12-3/TRBV12-4	TRBJ1-2	.	ASSSLGRFYT
12	TRBV12-3/TRBV12-4	TRBJ1-5	.	ASSRDRLNQPQH
7	TRBV20-1	TRBJ2-3	.	SAPYTQY
14	TRBV30	TRBJ2-2	TRBD2	AWSESGRGYTGELF
10	TRBV5-1	TRBJ1-2	.	ASSLGTEGYT
13	TRBV5-1	TRBJ1-1	TRBD1	ASRTGPRGYTEAF
11	TRBV11-2	TRBJ2-3	.	ASSLSFLDTQY
12	TRBV29-1	TRBJ1-2	.	SVEDPRRGGGYT
12	TRBV3-1	TRBJ2-2	.	ASSQRTYTGELF
13	TRBV7-9	TRBJ2-2	.	ASSNPRVATGELF
13	TRBV7-9	TRBJ2-1	TRBD1	ASRVGAGGYNEQF
11	TRBV27	TRBJ2-7	TRBD1	ATSGTVHYEQY
11	TRBV12-3/TRBV12-4	TRBJ2-7	TRBD2	ASSFGGAGEQY
13	TRBV7-9	TRBJ2-7	TRBD2	ASSLRLAWVDEQY
10	TRBV7-9	TRBJ2-1	.	ASSFLMEVQF
15	TRBV4-1	TRBJ2-7	TRBD2	ASSQGPLKREGGEQY
15	TRBV4-2	TRBJ2-2	.	ASSLRVTYWGAGELF
14	TRBV2	TRBJ2-7	TRBD2	ASSERGLAGSYEQY
16	TRBV3-1	TRBJ2-3	TRBD2	ASSPRGLAGGSTDTQY
12	TRBV2	TRBJ2-1	.	ASVISRPLNEQF
11	TRBV6-5	TRBJ2-7	.	ASSYDTSYEQY
11	TRBV19	TRBJ1-1	.	ASSNQGGGAAF
16	TRBV12-3/TRBV12-4	TRBJ2-4	.	ASTHTDGTVLAKNIQY
13	TRBV11-2	TRBJ2-2	.	ASSLGWEYTGELF
11	TRBV24-1	TRBJ2-5	.	ATSVGAFETQY
11	TRBV12-3/TRBV12-4	TRBJ2-2	.	ASGAWHTGELF